These 12 T cell receptor beta chains originate from one sample sequenced in a study of memory CD4+ T cells and cytomegalovirus serostatus (dated by TCRdb to between 2018 and 2020). A FACSAria II was used to sort memory CD4+ T cells, defined as single viable CD3+CD4+CD8-CD45RO+ cells. Library preparation employed the immunoSEQ multiplex PCR assay. The clones in this table, taken by TCRdb from immuneACCESS, are in-frame only. Not every clone is retained; where verified, under half of the shortfall comes from an unresolved V gene, and the cause of the rest is unknown. The sample table records approximately 92,000 clones; 80% of these occur just once. Approximately 4% of the sample rests with the top ten. Sample: memory CD4+ T cells from blood. All receptors derive from an adult in good health and CMV-seropositive.

The genes are TRBV2 and TRBJ2-1; 7 nucleotides agree with TRBD2. The V and J ends lost 6 bases and 3 bases, in that order; junction bases with no gene match: 5. Germline assignment: CDR1 SNHLY and CDR2 FYNNEI. The CDR3 length is 14 residues. The CDR3 loop is CASSGTTYYNEQFF. The CDR3 DNA is TGTGCCAGCAGCGGGACTACTTACTACAATGAGCAGTTCTTC. The full variable domain, with the rest looked up from reference TRBV2 and TRBJ2-1, is EPEVTQTPSHQVTQMGQEVILRCVPISNHLYFYWYRQILGQKVEFLVSFYNNEISEKSEIFDDQFSVERPDGSNFTLKIRSTKLEDSAMYFCASSGTTYYNEQFFGPGTRLTVL.

The rearrangement links TRBV11-2 to TRBJ2-2; TRBD1 aligns across 9 bases. V dropped 3 bases and J dropped 2; count of bases not matched to a gene: 10. The length of the CDR3 is 18 residues. From germline, CDR1 is SGHAT and CDR2 FQNNGV. CDR3 amino acids: CASSLIGQGRINTGELFF. CDR3 DNA sequence: TGTGCCAGCAGCTTGATAGGACAGGGGAGAATAAACACCGGGGAGCTGTTTTTT.

This CDR3 is CASSLEGDGGGYGYTF. The CDR3, as DNA: TGCGCCAGCAGCTTGGAAGGGGACGGAGGGGGCTATGGCTACACCTTC. The V and J genes are TRBV5-1 and TRBJ1-2; D is perhaps TRBD1 (6 bases). The germline CDR1 and CDR2 sequences are SGHRS and YFSETQ. Trimming shortened V by 0 bases and J by 4 bases, and 16 bases separated the two germline ends. This CDR3 has 16 amino acids.

This clone has only a few counts. The chain couples TRBV2 to TRBJ1-1; no reliable D call. From germline, CDR1 is SNHLY and CDR2 FYNNEI. V dropped 5 bases and J dropped 4 bases, with 5 bases sitting between them. There are 11 residues in the CDR3. The CDR3 sequence: CASSYSTEAFF. Here the CDR3 DNA reads TGTGCCAGCAGTTACTCCACTGAAGCTTTCTTT. The whole variable domain, filled in from reference TRBV2 and TRBJ1-1, reads EPEVTQTPSHQVTQMGQEVILRCVPISNHLYFYWYRQILGQKVEFLVSFYNNEISEKSEIFDDQFSVERPDGSNFTLKIRSTKLEDSAMYFCASSYSTEAFFGQGTRLTVV.

The chain links TRBV7-8 to TRBJ2-2, with 12 bases matching TRBD2. Germline CDR1 is SGHVS and CDR2 is FQNEAQ. The CDR3 consists of 17 residues. Trimming removed 5 bases from V and 0 bases from J; junction bases left unmatched: 4. The DNA for the CDR3 is TGTGCCAGCAGCACCCGGACTAGCGGGACGAACACCGGGGAGCTGTTTTTT. Translated: CASSTRTSGTNTGELFF.

The chain links TRBV5-4 to TRBJ2-1, with D possibly called TRBD1 or TRBD2 (7 bases each). The CDR3 totals 17 residues. Germline V gives CDR1 SGHNT, CDR2 YYREEE (reference sequence). Trimming left V 1 base short and J 6 bases short, with 20 bases between. CDR3 residues: CASSLPGGSRTGNEQFF. The CDR3 nucleotides are TGTGCCAGCAGCTTGCCGGGGGGTAGTAGGACAGGCAATGAGCAGTTCTTC.

The gene calls are TRBV4-2 and TRBJ2-5; D not certain. This CDR3 contains 15 residues. Trimming removed 8 bases at V and 1 base at J, with 17 bases between. Germline values: CDR1 LGHNA, CDR2 YNFKEQ. CDR3 residues: CASGKGSLSQETQYF. The CDR3 region has the DNA TGTGCCAGCGGCAAAGGGTCCTTAAGCCAAGAGACCCAGTACTTC.

This chain links TRBV7-9 with TRBJ2-3, with TRBD2 matching over 9 bases. In germline, CDR1 is SEHNR, CDR2 FQNEAQ (reference sequence). The CDR3 is 16 residues long. V lost 1 base and J lost 4; bases outside the gene matches: 6. CDR3 in amino acids: CASSLVLAGAPDTQYF. The CDR3, as DNA: TGTGCCAGCAGCTTAGTTTTAGCGGGAGCCCCAGATACGCAGTATTTT.

CDR3: CASSADGLMNTEAFF. The CDR3 DNA follows: TGTGCCAGCAGCGCTGACGGATTGATGAACACTGAAGCTTTCTTT. The genes are TRBV9 and TRBJ1-1, with no clear D. The CDR3 spans 15 residues. Germline CDR1 reads SGDLS; CDR2 reads YYNGEE. The V end was cut by 3 bases, the J end by 0 bases, with 12 bases between.

The chain couples TRBV19 to TRBJ2-2; no clear D. V was clipped by 4 bases and J by 8 bases, with 5 bases between them. The CDR3 is 11 amino acids. The germline V gene has CDR1 LNHDA and CDR2 SQIVND (reference sequence). CDR3 nucleotides: TGTGCCAGTAGTAATATGGGGGAGCTGTTTTTT. Its translation is CASSNMGELFF.

This chain links TRBV10-1 with TRBJ1-1; D is perhaps TRBD1 (5 bases). V was clipped by 0 bases and J by 11 bases, with 13 bases between them. Germline V gives CDR1 WNHNN, CDR2 SYGVQD (reference sequence). The CDR3 sequence is 13 residues long. The CDR3 spells CASSESGGLMAFF. The CDR3 coding sequence is TGCGCCAGCAGTGAGTCGGGGGGTCTGATGGCTTTCTTT.

This chain uses TRBV18 with TRBJ2-7; 7 bases are a match to TRBD2. V gave up 3 bases and J gave up 7 bases; unmatched junction bases: 6. Germline loops: CDR1 KGHSH, CDR2 LQKENI. The CDR3 runs 13 residues. This CDR3 reads CASSPAGVGEQYF. The CDR3 DNA reads as TGTGCCAGCTCACCGGCGGGAGTTGGGGAGCAGTACTTC.